The entry below describes one T cell receptor (beta chain). Its antigen is unidentified. Sequencing was performed with immunoSEQ multiplex PCR; in TCRdb, only in-frame clones are kept and a portion is missing. The table includes some 79,000 clones, approximately 74% detected once. This sample is drawn from a study of vaccination effects on CD4 cells after COVID-19. Study findings and constraints: Both infection-induced and vaccine-induced clones contracted markedly at late post-vaccination timepoints. The study dataset contains few convalescent patients and includes no early post-infection timepoints. In vaccinees who were healthy, merely 1 out of 255 vaccine-induced clones cross-reacted with common cold coronaviruses.

Antigen-specific CD4+ T cells expanded by the ViraFEST assay with viral peptide pools were then sequenced. Isolating CD4+ T cells followed 9 to 11 days of culture. Prior SARS-CoV-2 infection was absent in the vaccine recipients, as shown by negative nucleocapsid antibodies. The TCR sequence derives from a human donor who received a COVID-19 vaccine. Here the sequenced sample was CD4+ T cells from PBMCs cultured with HCoV-229E spike peptides, taken before COVID-19 vaccination.

In DNA form, the CDR3 reads TGTGCCAGCAGCTTTGGGGGGGGCTCCGGGGAGCTGTTTTTT. Its translation: CASSFGGGSGELFF. The chain carries TRBV11-3 and TRBJ2-2; tentatively, D is TRBD2 (7 bases). This CDR3 is built from 14 residues. Germline V gene sequence: CDR1 SGHNT, CDR2 YENEEA. V lost 3 bases to trimming and J lost 6 bases, with 11 bases between them.